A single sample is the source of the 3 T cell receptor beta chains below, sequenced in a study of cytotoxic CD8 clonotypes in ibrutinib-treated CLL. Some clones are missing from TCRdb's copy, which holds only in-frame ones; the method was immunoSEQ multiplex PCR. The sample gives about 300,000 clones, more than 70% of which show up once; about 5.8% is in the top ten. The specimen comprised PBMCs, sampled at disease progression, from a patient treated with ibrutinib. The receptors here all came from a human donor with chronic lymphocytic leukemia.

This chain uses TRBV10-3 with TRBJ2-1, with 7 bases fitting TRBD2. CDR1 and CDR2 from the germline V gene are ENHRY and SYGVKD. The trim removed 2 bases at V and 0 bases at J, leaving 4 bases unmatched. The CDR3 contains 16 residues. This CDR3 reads CAISEGAGSSYNEQFF. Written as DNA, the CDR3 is TGTGCCATCAGTGAGGGAGCGGGGAGCTCCTACAATGAGCAGTTCTTC.

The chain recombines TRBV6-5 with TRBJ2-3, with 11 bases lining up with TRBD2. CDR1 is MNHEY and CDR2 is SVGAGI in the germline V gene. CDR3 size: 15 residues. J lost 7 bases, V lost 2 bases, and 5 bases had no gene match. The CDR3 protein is CASSYIAGGRNTQYF. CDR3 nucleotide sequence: TGTGCCAGCAGTTACATAGCGGGGGGGCGAAATACGCAGTATTTT.

The CDR3 bases are TGTGCCAGCAGTTACTCAGGGGGTATGAACACTGAAGCTTTCTTT. Protein: CASSYSGGMNTEAFF. This sequence joins TRBV6-5 and TRBJ1-1, with D tentatively TRBD1 (6 bases). The CDR3 sequence is 15 residues long. Per the germline V gene, CDR1 is MNHEY and CDR2 is SVGAGI. Trimming cost V 0 bases and J 0 bases, with 8 bases left between them.